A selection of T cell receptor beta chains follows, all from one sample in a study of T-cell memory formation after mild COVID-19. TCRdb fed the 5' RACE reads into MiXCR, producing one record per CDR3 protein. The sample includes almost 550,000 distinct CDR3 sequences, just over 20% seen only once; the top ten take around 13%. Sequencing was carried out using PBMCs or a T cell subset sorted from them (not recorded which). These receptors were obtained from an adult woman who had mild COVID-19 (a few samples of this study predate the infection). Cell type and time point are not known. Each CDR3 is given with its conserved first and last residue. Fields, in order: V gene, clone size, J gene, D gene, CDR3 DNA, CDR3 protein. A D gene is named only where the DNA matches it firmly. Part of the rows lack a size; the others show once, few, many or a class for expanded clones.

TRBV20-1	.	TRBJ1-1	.	TGCAGTGCGACCGCCGGGACAAAGGCTTGGGAAGCTTTCTTT	CSATAGTKAWEAFF
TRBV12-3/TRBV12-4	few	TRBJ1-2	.	TGTGCCAGCAGTTTACGGAAGGAGGGCTACACCTTC	CASSLRKEGYTF
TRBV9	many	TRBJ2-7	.	TGTGCCAGCAGCGCACTCCGGGACGGAGCCTACGAGCAGTACTTC	CASSALRDGAYEQYF
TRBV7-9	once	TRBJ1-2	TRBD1	TGTGCCAGCAGCTTACGGGACAGGGGTGGCTACACCTTC	CASSLRDRGGYTF
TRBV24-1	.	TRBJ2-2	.	TGTGCCACCAGTGGGGGCCCTGCCGGGGAGCTGTTTTTT	CATSGGPAGELFF
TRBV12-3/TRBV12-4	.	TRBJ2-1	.	TGTGCCAGCACCCCGGGCAGGGGAGGGTACAATGAGCAGTTCTTC	CASTPGRGGYNEQFF
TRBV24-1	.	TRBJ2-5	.	TGTGCCACCAGTAAGACAGCACCCGAAGAGACCCAGTACTTC	CATSKTAPEETQYF
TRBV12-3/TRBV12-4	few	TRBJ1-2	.	TGTGCCAGCAGTCCCGGGCCCCGTCTTCTTGGGGAAGGCTACACCTTC	CASSPGPRLLGEGYTF
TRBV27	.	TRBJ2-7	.	TGTGCCAGCATTCCTGGAGGGGCATACGAGCAGTACTTC	CASIPGGAYEQYF
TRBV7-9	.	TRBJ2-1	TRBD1	TGTGCCAGCAGGGAGACCGGGACAGGGGGCAAGAATGAGCAGTTCTTC	CASRETGTGGKNEQFF
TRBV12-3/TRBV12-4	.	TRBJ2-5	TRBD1	TGTGCCAGCAGTTTCCAGGGACAGAGGCAGACCCAGTACTTC	CASSFQGQRQTQYF
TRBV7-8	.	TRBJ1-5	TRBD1	TGTGCCAGCAGTACGGACAGGGGGCTTTGGAGCAATCAGCCCCAGCATTTT	CASSTDRGLWSNQPQHF
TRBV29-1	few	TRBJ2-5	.	TGCAGCGTCAGGTGGGCCGGGGCGGAGACCCAGTACTTC	CSVRWAGAETQYF
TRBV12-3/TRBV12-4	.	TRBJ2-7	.	TGTGCCAGCAGCACCGGGATATCCTACGAGCAGTACTTC	CASSTGISYEQYF
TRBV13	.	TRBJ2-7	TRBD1	TGTGCCAGCAGCTCCGTCGACAGGGGCCACGAGCAGTACTTC	CASSSVDRGHEQYF
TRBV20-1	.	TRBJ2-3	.	TGCAGTGCCCAGACAGCCACAGATACGCAGTATTTT	CSAQTATDTQYF
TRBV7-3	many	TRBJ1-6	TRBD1	TGTGCCAGCAGCTCACGACAGGGTCGTCCCCTCCACTTT	CASSSRQGRPLHF
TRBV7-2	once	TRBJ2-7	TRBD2	TGTGCCAGCAGTTTTCCTAGCGGGCCCACCTACGAGCAGTACTTC	CASSFPSGPTYEQYF
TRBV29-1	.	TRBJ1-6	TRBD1	TGCAGCGTTGGGGACAGGGGGAATTCACCCCTCCACTTT	CSVGDRGNSPLHF
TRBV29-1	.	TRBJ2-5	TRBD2	TGCAGCGCCTCGAAGTTGCGGGAGGGACTTTGGGCCCAGTACTTC	CSASKLREGLWAQYF
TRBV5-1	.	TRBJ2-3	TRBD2	TGCGCCAGCAGCCCACCTAGCGGGAGCGCTAATACGCAGTATTTT	CASSPPSGSANTQYF
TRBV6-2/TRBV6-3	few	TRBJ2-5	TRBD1	TGTGCCAGCAGTTCGTGGACAGGAGAGACCCAGTACTTC	CASSSWTGETQYF
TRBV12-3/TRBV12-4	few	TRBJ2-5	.	TGTGCCAGCAGTTTGATGGGGGTGGAGACCCAGTACTTC	CASSLMGVETQYF
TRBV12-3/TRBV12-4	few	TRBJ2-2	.	TGTGCCAGCAGTTTGGACGGGACACGCGGGGAGCTGTTTTTT	CASSLDGTRGELFF
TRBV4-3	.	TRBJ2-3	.	TGCGCCAGCAGCCAAGACGTGGGATTGGCGCAGTATTTT	CASSQDVGLAQYF
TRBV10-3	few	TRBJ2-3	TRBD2	TGTGCCATCAGTGAGCCGACTAGATTGACTAGCGGAAACACAGATACGCAGTATTTT	CAISEPTRLTSGNTDTQYF
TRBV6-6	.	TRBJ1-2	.	TGTGCCAGCAGTTCCTCCGACAGGCTCTATGGCTACACCTTC	CASSSSDRLYGYTF
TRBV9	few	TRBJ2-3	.	TGTGCCAGCAGCCCTCTAGGGAGGACGCGCACAGATACGCAGTATTTT	CASSPLGRTRTDTQYF
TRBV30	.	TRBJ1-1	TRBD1	TGTGCCTGGAGCCACACACCGTTTTCCCGGGACAGGGACAGGAACACTGAAGCTTTCTTT	CAWSHTPFSRDRDRNTEAFF
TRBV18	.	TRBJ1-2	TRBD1	TGTGCCAGCTCGCCCCCGGGACAGGACTATGGCTACACCTTC	CASSPPGQDYGYTF
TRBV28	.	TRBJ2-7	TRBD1	TGTGCCAGCAGCCCATGGGGGACAGCTTCCTACGAGCAGTACTTC	CASSPWGTASYEQYF
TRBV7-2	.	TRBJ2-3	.	TGTGCCAGCAGCTTTGTTGGTTCTGGGGATACGCAGTATTTT	CASSFVGSGDTQYF
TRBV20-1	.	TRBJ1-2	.	TGCAGTGCTATCACAGAGGACTATGGCTACACCTTC	CSAITEDYGYTF
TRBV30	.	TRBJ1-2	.	TGTGCCTGGACCTATACAGGGATCTACTATGGCTACACCTTC	CAWTYTGIYYGYTF
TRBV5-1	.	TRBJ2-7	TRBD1	TGCGCCAGCAGCGGCCGGGACAGAGACCCTCACGAGCAGTACTTC	CASSGRDRDPHEQYF
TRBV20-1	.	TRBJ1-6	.	TGCAGTGCTAGAGACGCGGGGGCAGTTAATTCACCCCTCCACTTT	CSARDAGAVNSPLHF
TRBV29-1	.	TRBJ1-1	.	TGCAGCGTTGATATCGGACCTATGAACACTGAAGCTTTCTTT	CSVDIGPMNTEAFF
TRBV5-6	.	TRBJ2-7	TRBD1	TGTGCCAGCAGCCATGGGACAGGACTCTACGAGCAGTACTTC	CASSHGTGLYEQYF
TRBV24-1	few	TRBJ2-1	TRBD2	TGTGCCACCAGTGACCTCCTAGCGGGAGCTTTGAATGAGCAGTTCTTC	CATSDLLAGALNEQFF
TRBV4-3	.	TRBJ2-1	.	TGCGCCAGCAGCCAAGATCGTGGTAGTAACTACAATGAGCAGTTCTTC	CASSQDRGSNYNEQFF
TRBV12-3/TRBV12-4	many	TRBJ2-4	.	TGTGCCAGCAGTTTGGGGGCCAAAAACATTCAGTACTTC	CASSLGAKNIQYF
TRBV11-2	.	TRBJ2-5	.	TGTGCCAGCAGCCAATTTTCGGGGTTCCAAGAGACCCAGTACTTC	CASSQFSGFQETQYF